The 9 T cell receptor beta chains below come from one sample, sequenced in a study of long-term antiretroviral therapy in people with HIV. Run at survey level, the immunoSEQ assay was version v3.0. The method was immunoSEQ multiplex PCR; TCRdb's version includes in-frame clones alone and lacks a portion of them. Of roughly 28,000 clones detected, 80% to 95% appear once; the ten largest clones hold approximately 4.3%. The sequencing here drew on unsorted PBMCs, taken more than 5 years after starting antiretroviral therapy. The receptor set was obtained from a middle-aged woman with HIV.

The chain recombines TRBV11-2 with TRBJ2-7; 7 bases match TRBD1. This CDR3 is built from 17 residues. Per the germline V gene, CDR1 is SGHAT and CDR2 is FQNNGV. V dropped 2 bases and J dropped 5; count of bases not matched to a gene: 15. The CDR3 sequence is CASSLNTVGGRFNEQYF. In DNA form, the CDR3 reads TGTGCCAGCAGCTTAAATACGGTAGGGGGCCGGTTTAACGAGCAGTACTTC.

The CDR3, as DNA: TGTGCCACCAGGGGAAGCAGGGAGGATGAAAAACTGTTTTTT. This codes for CATRGSREDEKLFF. The genes are TRBV15 and TRBJ1-4; weak D call: TRBD1 (5 bases). This CDR3 has 14 amino acids. The V and J ends lost 6 bases and 6 bases respectively, with 14 bases between them. Germline V gene data show CDR1 as LNHNV and CDR2 as YYDKDF (reference sequence).

The chain employs TRBV10-1 and TRBJ2-1; the D is unclear. The CDR3 consists of 13 residues. V lost 3 bases to trimming and J lost 10 bases, with 13 bases between them. CDR1 is WNHNN and CDR2 is SYGVQD in the germline V gene (reference sequence). The CDR3 protein is CASSERQVDEQFF. The CDR3 nucleotides are TGCGCCAGCAGTGAAAGGCAAGTTGACGAGCAGTTCTTC.

This chain joins TRBV7-2 and TRBJ1-2; a possible D gene is TRBD1 (5 bases). Germline V gene data show CDR1 as SGHTA and CDR2 as FQGNSA. The CDR3 sequence is 16 residues long. With 7 bases removed from V and 2 bases from J, the gap between germline ends came to 20 bases. CDR3 nucleotide sequence: TGTGCCAGCACCCCGCCTTACAGGACATCCAACTATGGCTACACCTTC. Translated, it gives CASTPPYRTSNYGYTF. Together with reference TRBV7-2 and TRBJ1-2, the CDR3 gives the full variable domain: GAGVSQSPSNKVTEKGKDVELRCDPISGHTALYWYRQSLGQGLEFLIYFQGNSAPDKSGLPSDRFSAERTGGSVSTLTIQRTQQEDSAVYLCASTPPYRTSNYGYTFGSGTRLTVV.

This sequence joins TRBV5-2 and TRBJ1-2. TRBV5-2 constitutes a pseudogene. The length of the CDR3 is 14 residues. CDR3 sequence: CASKVKRKTYGYTF. DNA of the CDR3: TGTGCCAGCAAAGTAAAACGAAAGACCTATGGCTACACCTTC.

The chain has TRBV27 and TRBJ1-4; D is possibly TRBD1 (6 bases). CDR3 length equals 14 residues. Germline assignment: CDR1 MNHEY and CDR2 SMNVEV (reference sequence). Deletions cut 6 bases from V and 8 bases from J, with 16 bases between. The CDR3 nucleotides are TGTGCCAGCAGCAATAGGGGGTTGGGGGAAAAACTGTTTTTT. It specifies CASSNRGLGEKLFF.

The rearrangement joins TRBV6-1 to TRBJ2-2; TRBD2 agrees at 10 bases. This CDR3 has 14 amino acids. In germline, CDR1 is MNHNS, CDR2 SASEGT. V lost 10 bases to trimming and J lost 5 bases; unmatched junction nucleotides: 7. CDR3 in amino acids: CANKREGRTGELFF. CDR3 DNA: TGTGCCAACAAGCGGGAGGGCCGAACCGGGGAGCTGTTTTTT.

The chain couples TRBV6-1 to TRBJ2-1, with 11 positions matching TRBD2. The CDR3 is made up of 15 amino acids. Germline V gene sequence: CDR1 MNHNS, CDR2 SASEGT. V lost 0 bases and J lost 6; bases outside the gene matches: 1. In DNA, the CDR3 is TGTGCCAGCAGTGAAGCTAGCGGGGGGGCCAATGAGCAGTTCTTC. It encodes CASSEASGGANEQFF.

The chain employs TRBV9 and TRBJ1-2; a possible D gene is TRBD1 (5 bases). The CDR3 loop spans 13 amino acids. Germline V gene sequence: CDR1 SGDLS, CDR2 YYNGEE. V lost 3 bases to trimming and J lost 4 bases, with 10 bases between them. The CDR3 here is CASSGQTGYGYTF. DNA of the CDR3: TGTGCCAGCAGCGGCCAAACAGGCTATGGCTACACCTTC.